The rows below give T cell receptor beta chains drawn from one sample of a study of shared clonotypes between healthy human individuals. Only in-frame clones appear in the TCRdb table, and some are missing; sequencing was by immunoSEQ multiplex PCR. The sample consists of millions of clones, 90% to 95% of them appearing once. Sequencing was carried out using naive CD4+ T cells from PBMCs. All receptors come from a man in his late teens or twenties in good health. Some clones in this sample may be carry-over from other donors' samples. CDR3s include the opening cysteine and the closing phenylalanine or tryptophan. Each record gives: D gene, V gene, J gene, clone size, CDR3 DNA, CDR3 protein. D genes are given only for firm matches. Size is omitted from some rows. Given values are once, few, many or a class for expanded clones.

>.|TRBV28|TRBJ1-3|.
TGTGCCAGCAGTACCACACCAGGGTCGGGAAACACCATATATTTT
CASSTTPGSGNTIYF
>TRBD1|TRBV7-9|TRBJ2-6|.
TGTGCCAGCAGCTTAACAGGGGCTGGGGCCAACGTCCTGACTTTC
CASSLTGAGANVLTF
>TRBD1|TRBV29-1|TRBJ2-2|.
TGCAGCGTAAACAGGGACAGCAACACCGGGGAGCTGTTTTTT
CSVNRDSNTGELFF
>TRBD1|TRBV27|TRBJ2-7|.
TGTGCCAGCAGAGCAGGGTATTCACAGGGGGCTTACGAGCAGTACTTC
CASRAGYSQGAYEQYF
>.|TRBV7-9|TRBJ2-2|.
TGTGCCAGCAGCTTAAACACCCCTCAGGAGGAGCTGTTTTTT
CASSLNTPQEELFF
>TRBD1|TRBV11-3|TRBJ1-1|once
TGTGCCAGCAGCACTTCACGACAGGGGAACACTGAAGCTTTCTTT
CASSTSRQGNTEAFF
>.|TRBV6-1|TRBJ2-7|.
TGTGCCAGCATCTCGGACGGTAACTCCTACGAGCAGTACTTC
CASISDGNSYEQYF
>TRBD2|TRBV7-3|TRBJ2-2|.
TGTGCCAGCAGCTTAGCGGGGGGCACCGGGGAGCTGTTTTTT
CASSLAGGTGELFF
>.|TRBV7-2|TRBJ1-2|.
TGTGCCAGCAGCTTAGCCTTGGGGGGGCCCTACCTCTATGGCTACACCTTC
CASSLALGGPYLYGYTF
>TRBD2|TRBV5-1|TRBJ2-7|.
TGCGCCAGCCGGGGCTTCGTGACTAGCGCATTAGAGCAGTACTTC
CASRGFVTSALEQYF
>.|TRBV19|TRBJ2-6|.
TGTGCCAGTAGCCCCTGGGCCGCTGGGGCCAACGTCCTGACTTTC
CASSPWAAGANVLTF
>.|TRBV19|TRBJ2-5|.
TGTGCCAGTAGTCAGGCCAGGGACCTTTTAGAGACCCAGTACTTC
CASSQARDLLETQYF
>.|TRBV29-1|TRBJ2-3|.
TGCAGCGTTGAGTTGGGCAGTGTAGGAGATACGCAGTATTTT
CSVELGSVGDTQYF
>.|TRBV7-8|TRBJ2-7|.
TGTGCCAGCAGCCACCTGGGGCCATCTACCTACGAGCAGTACTTC
CASSHLGPSTYEQYF
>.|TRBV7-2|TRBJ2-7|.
TGTGCCAGCAGCTTCGGGGGAGCGGACTACGAGCAGTACTTC
CASSFGGADYEQYF
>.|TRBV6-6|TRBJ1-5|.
TGTGCCAGCAGTTACAGGGATAGCAATCAGCCCCAGCATTTT
CASSYRDSNQPQHF
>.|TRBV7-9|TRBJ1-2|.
TGTGCCAGCAGCCCACTCCGGGGTGACTATGGCTACACCTTC
CASSPLRGDYGYTF
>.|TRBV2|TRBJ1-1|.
TGTGCCAGCGGAGAGTCCCTCTGGGCTGAAGCTTTCTTT
CASGESLWAEAFF
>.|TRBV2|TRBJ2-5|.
TGTGCCAGCACCGAAGGAGAGACCCAGTACTTC
CASTEGETQYF
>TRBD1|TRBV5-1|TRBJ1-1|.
TGCGCCAGCACCCCGTTGGGACAGGGGTCGTCAATGAACACTGAAGCTTTCTTT
CASTPLGQGSSMNTEAFF
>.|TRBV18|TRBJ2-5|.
TGTGCCAGCTCACCAGGCCTCCAGGACGGGCTTGGCCAGTACTTC
CASSPGLQDGLGQYF
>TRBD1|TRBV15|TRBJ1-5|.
TGTGCCACCAGCAGAGACCCGGGACAGGGGCAGCCCCAGCATTTT
CATSRDPGQGQPQHF
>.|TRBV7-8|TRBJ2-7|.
TGTGCCAGCAGCTTGGATCCAGGAGGCGAGCAGTACTTC
CASSLDPGGEQYF